The rows below give T cell receptor beta chains drawn from one sample of a study of CD8+ T cells in alopecia areata. Data came from immunoSEQ multiplex PCR; TCRdb stores just in-frame clones and leaves some out. The sample shows approximately 180,000 clones, roughly 58% of them seen only once. Sequencing was performed on CD4+ T cells sorted from blood, taken at roughly week 55, from a patient treated with tofacitinib. The receptors come from a human donor with alopecia areata. Each CDR3 is given with its conserved first and last residue. D genes are given only for firm matches. Only part of the rows carry a size: once, few, many, or a class if the clone is expanded.

>TRBJ2-3|few|-|TRBV7-9
CASSQGQPQTDTQYF
TGTGCCAGCAGCCAAGGACAGCCGCAGACAGATACGCAGTATTTT
>TRBJ1-5|many|-|TRBV19
CASSIGTDVQPQHF
TGTGCCAGTAGTATCGGTACAGATGTTCAGCCCCAGCATTTT
>TRBJ1-1|-|TRBD1|TRBV6-5
CASVRQGWITEAFF
TGTGCCAGCGTTCGACAGGGATGGATAACTGAAGCTTTCTTT
>TRBJ2-1|-|-|TRBV5-1
CASSSGRSSYNEQFF
TGCGCCAGCAGCTCCGGACGGAGCTCCTACAATGAGCAGTTCTTC
>TRBJ1-5|-|-|TRBV27
CASSQSGLGPVQPQHF
TGTGCCAGCAGTCAGAGTGGTTTAGGCCCGGTTCAGCCCCAGCATTTT
>TRBJ2-1|-|-|TRBV30
CAWRLAVGSQGANEQFF
TGTGCCTGGAGACTAGCCGTGGGGAGCCAAGGGGCCAATGAGCAGTTCTTC
>TRBJ2-1|-|-|TRBV30
CAWSKTGSSYNEQFF
TGTGCCTGGAGTAAAACAGGGAGCTCCTACAATGAGCAGTTCTTC
>TRBJ1-2|-|-|TRBV7-9
CASSFDAYYGYTF
TGTGCCAGCAGCTTCGACGCTTACTATGGCTACACCTTC
>TRBJ2-6|-|-|TRBV29-1
CSVDLGANVLTF
TGCAGCGTGGACTTGGGGGCCAACGTCCTGACTTTC
>TRBJ1-1|-|-|TRBV29-1
CSTLNRASNTEAFF
TGCAGCACCCTGAACAGGGCCTCGAACACTGAAGCTTTCTTT
>TRBJ1-6|few|-|TRBV4-2
CASSQDSGSPLHF
TGTGCCAGCAGCCAAGATAGCGGGTCACCCCTCCACTTT
>TRBJ1-2|-|-|TRBV5-1
CASRLSMYNYGYTF
TGCGCCAGCAGGTTGAGTATGTATAACTATGGCTACACCTTC
>TRBJ1-2|-|-|TRBV10-3
CAIRDSYGYTF
TGTGCCATCAGGGACAGCTATGGCTACACCTTC
>TRBJ2-5|few|-|TRBV20-1
CSARVAETQYF
TGCAGTGCTAGAGTGGCCGAGACCCAGTACTTC
>TRBJ1-2|-|-|TRBV6-5
CASSYRSNYGYTF
TGTGCCAGCAGTTACCGGTCTAACTATGGCTACACCTTC
>TRBJ2-1|-|-|TRBV9
CASSLGSGSYNEQFF
TGTGCCAGCAGCCTAGGGTCTGGCTCCTACAATGAGCAGTTCTTC
>TRBJ2-1|-|-|TRBV7-9
CASSLKAVNEQFF
TGTGCCAGCAGCTTAAAGGCAGTCAATGAGCAGTTCTTC
>TRBJ2-2|-|TRBD1|TRBV6-5
CASTQLRGDRGLFF
TGTGCCAGCACCCAACTCCGGGGGGACAGGGGTCTGTTTTTT
>TRBJ1-1|-|-|TRBV6-5
CASSILKGNTEAFF
TGTGCCAGCAGTATACTTAAGGGGAACACTGAAGCTTTCTTT
>TRBJ1-4|-|-|TRBV19
CASSRRTEKLFF
TGTGCCAGTAGTAGACGGACAGAAAAACTGTTTTTT
>TRBJ2-2|-|TRBD2|TRBV10-3
CAIRAGTSGGRWPGELFF
TGTGCCATCAGGGCCGGGACTAGCGGGGGCCGTTGGCCCGGGGAGCTGTTTTTT
>TRBJ1-5|-|-|TRBV9
CASSATGTGQPQHF
TGTGCCAGCAGCGCCACAGGGACCGGTCAGCCCCAGCATTTT
>TRBJ2-5|-|TRBD2|TRBV29-1
CSVVVAGGFQETQYF
TGCAGCGTTGTTGTAGCGGGGGGATTTCAAGAGACCCAGTACTTC
>TRBJ2-7|-|TRBD1|TRBV25-1
CASSVTGVSYEQYF
TGTGCCAGCAGTGTGACAGGGGTATCCTACGAGCAGTACTTC
>TRBJ2-2|few|-|TRBV11-1
CASSLEHTGELFF
TGTGCCAGCAGCTTGGAGCACACCGGGGAGCTGTTTTTT
>TRBJ2-7|-|TRBD2|TRBV25-1
CASSESLAGETEQYF
TGTGCCAGCAGTGAATCCCTAGCGGGGGAGACTGAGCAGTACTTC
>TRBJ2-7|-|-|TRBV6-5
CASRPDLKPYEQYF
TGTGCCAGCAGACCCGACCTAAAGCCCTACGAGCAGTACTTC
>TRBJ2-4|-|-|TRBV30
CAWTSGTFQYF
TGTGCCTGGACCTCGGGGACATTTCAGTACTTC
>TRBJ1-1|-|-|TRBV29-1
CSVGPTAGGDEAFF
TGCAGCGTTGGCCCCACCGCCGGTGGGGATGAAGCTTTCTTT
>TRBJ2-3|-|-|TRBV30
CAWSPTGAPGDTQYF
TGTGCCTGGAGTCCGACCGGGGCGCCAGGGGATACGCAGTATTTT
>TRBJ1-6|-|TRBD1|TRBV7-9
CASSLEGAGSPLHF
TGTGCCAGCAGCTTAGAGGGGGCCGGATCACCCCTCCACTTT
>TRBJ1-5|few|TRBD1|TRBV23-1
CASSQRGRAPNQPQHF
TGCGCCAGCAGTCAAAGGGGGCGGGCGCCCAATCAGCCCCAGCATTTT
>TRBJ2-7|-|TRBD2|TRBV7-3
CASSSQTSFHYEQYF
TGTGCCAGCAGCTCTCAGACTAGCTTCCACTACGAGCAGTACTTC
>TRBJ2-2|-|-|TRBV27
CASRTSRGTGELFF
TGTGCCAGCAGAACCTCCCGGGGGACCGGGGAGCTGTTTTTT
>TRBJ2-5|few|-|TRBV30
CAWNTGQETQYF
TGTGCCTGGAACACAGGACAAGAGACCCAGTACTTC
>TRBJ1-1|-|TRBD1|TRBV30
CAWSTDRGTYRAFF
TGTGCCTGGAGTACAGACAGGGGAACGTATAGAGCTTTCTTT
>TRBJ2-7|-|-|TRBV6-5
CASSQGIEQYF
TGTGCCAGCAGCCAGGGGATCGAGCAGTACTTC
>TRBJ2-4|-|-|TRBV7-2
CASSFGIFKNIQYF
TGTGCCAGCAGCTTTGGGATCTTTAAAAACATTCAGTACTTC
>TRBJ2-5|-|TRBD2|TRBV7-8
CASSLTYSGGEETQYF
TGTGCCAGCAGCCTAACCTATAGCGGGGGGGAAGAGACCCAGTACTTC
>TRBJ2-5|few|-|TRBV29-1
CSVAGQETQYF
TGCAGCGTTGCCGGCCAAGAGACCCAGTACTTC